The present T cell receptor beta chain was sequenced within a study of T cells after yellow fever vaccination (dated by TCRdb to between 2018 and 2021). About the study as a whole: The SMART-Seq v4 Ultra Low Input RNA kit was used to prepare libraries from fractions with low cell numbers. To follow T-cell clones before and after primary and booster YFV17D yellow fever vaccination, bulk TCR alpha and beta repertoires were sequenced over time. Two healthy male donors made up the cohort, one aged 18 to 30 years and the other aged 30 to 40 years. Blood was collected at multiple timepoints before and after primary and secondary immunization, and bulk PBMC replicates and cell subsets were isolated. General conclusions and limits of the study: A small share of clonotypes was detected in both CD4 and CD8 compartments, with the overlap likely arising from convergent recombination. Compared with the primary T-cell response, the secondary T-cell response was faster but weaker, reaching its peak on day 5 rather than on day 15. The study included only a couple of donors, which limits how far the findings can be generalized. After the booster, most clones that had expanded after primary vaccination were detected again (around 97% of CD4 and around nine tenths of CD8), suggesting broad maintenance of memory. Computational filtering was needed because FACS-sorted repertoires could contain abundant contaminating clonotypes from the bulk population.

Synthesis of TCR cDNA relied on 5'RACE template switching, a step that introduced a universal primer site along with unique molecular identifiers. Priming of cDNA synthesis was performed from both the TCR alpha and TCR beta constant segments. Libraries were amplified in two PCR steps, with sample barcodes and sequencing adapters added in the second step. Sequencing of libraries was performed on Illumina HiSeq 2500 (2x100 bp) or NovaSeq (2x150 bp). In the paper's pipeline: Reads were demultiplexed and collapsed into UMI consensus sequences with MIGEC, and V(D)J alignment was performed with MiXCR. Vaccine-responding clonotypes were defined with edgeR using replicate PBMC samples, requiring FDR below 0.01 and a log2 fold change above 5 up to day 15. Each bulk clonotype was labeled CD4 or CD8 based on which sequenced repertoire, CD4 or CD8, contained the clonotype at higher abundance. The public sequencing data were trimmed at Q25 with fastp and processed into clonotypes with MiXCR by TCRdb, which kept only in-frame beta chains. Under each unique CDR3 protein, matching rows form one entry showing the most common genes and DNA. Here the V and J calls rest on TCRdb's processing, not on the authors' analysis. Recorded for this sample are approximately 580,000 distinct CDR3 sequences; 17% of them occurred a single time. The biggest ten clones account for approximately 15% of the sample.

According to the study, the label for this sample's treatment or condition signals: live attenuated yellow fever vaccine strain. At each blood-draw timepoint, two biological replicates of bulk PBMCs were obtained. PBMCs were isolated from peripheral blood using a standard Ficoll-Paque protocol. TriZol was used to extract RNA from bulk PBMCs, from CD4 and CD8 fractions, and from dextramer-positive and dextramer-negative fractions. On this clonotype: No cognate antigen has been identified for it. Qualities for individual bases were not recorded, and no much larger clone is one base off.

CDR1 and CDR2 are read off the germline V gene (reference sequence) as MNHEY and SMNVEV. The CDR3, from cysteine to phenylalanine, totals 17 residues. Of the read, only the CDR3 DNA is kept; its 51 bases are in frame from base 1. Trimming takes 1 base from V and 0 bases from J, and the germline ends sit 14 bases apart. The sequence links TRBV27 to TRBJ2-3; the D gene cannot be named for sure. This sequence was found in a young man who received the YFV17D yellow fever vaccine. Sequencing used PBMCs, obtained about 5 days after the first yellow fever vaccination. The DNA sequence follows: TGTGCCAGCAGTTTATTCGGTAGCCCTGCTAGCACAGATACGCAGTATTTT. Its translation is CASSLFGSPASTDTQYF.